The 21 T cell receptor beta chains below come from one sample, sequenced in a study of immune heterogeneity within non-small cell lung tumors (dated by TCRdb to 2016 to 2019). Genomic DNA was extracted from bulk tumor tissue and used as the TCR template, and approximately 600 ng gDNA was amplified per sample. During surgery, multiple biopsies were taken from each primary tumor, with sampling sites spaced as far apart as possible within the tumor mass. The study cohort was described as untreated, and the patients were newly diagnosed NSCLC cases having curative surgery. This sample was sequenced with a HiSeq X Ten. A multiplex PCR system amplified the TCR beta CDR3 region, with a first 10-cycle round using 32 V-gene forward and 13 J-gene reverse primers. The public reads were reanalyzed by TCRdb: fastp trimming at Q25, MiXCR alignment, in-frame beta chains only. Every CDR3 protein is listed once, alongside the most common genes and DNA of its rows. The sample table holds about 6,100 distinct CDR3 sequences, of which roughly 21% were seen once. The ten largest clones capture 14% of the sample.

The sequenced material came from lung tumor tissue. These receptors all come from a female donor with non-small cell lung cancer.

This rearrangement joins TRBV3-1 to TRBJ2-5; 9 bases agree with TRBD2. V lost 7 bases, J lost 1 base, and 13 bases stayed unmatched. This CDR3 region has 17 residues. Germline assignment: CDR1 LGHDT and CDR2 YNNKEL (reference sequence). The CDR3 loop reads CASIARVGGLAQETQYF. In DNA form, the CDR3 reads TGTGCCAGCATCGCTCGGGTCGGGGGACTAGCCCAAGAGACCCAGTACTTC.

Comment on this clonotype: The junction departs from germline at one end; a sequencing error may be responsible. The chain has TRBV20-1 and TRBJ2-7, with 13 positions matching TRBD2. CDR3 size: 13 residues. Germline CDR1 DFQATT, CDR2 SNEGSKA (reference sequence). CDR3 region: CSGGLAGPYDQYF. For the CDR3, the DNA is TGCAGTGGGGGACTAGCGGGGCCCTACGATCAGTACTTC.

This clonotype was seen a few times. V and J are TRBV3-1 and TRBJ2-7; 8 nucleotides agree with TRBD1. This CDR3 is built from 12 residues. Per germline, CDR1 LGHDT and CDR2 YNNKEL (reference sequence). V lost 4 bases to trimming and J lost 5 bases; unmatched junction nucleotides: 1. The CDR3 protein is CASSPQGDEQYF. The CDR3 nucleotides read TGTGCCAGCAGCCCACAGGGGGACGAGCAGTACTTC.

This chain connects TRBV25-1 to TRBJ1-6, with D tentatively TRBD1 (5 bases). The CDR3 runs to 16 residues. Between the trimmed V and J ends, which lost 4 bases and 10 bases, there was a span of 20 bases. CDR1 is MGHDK and CDR2 is SYGVNS in the germline V gene. The CDR3 here is CASSGGVLGRLSPLHF. Written as DNA, the CDR3 is TGTGCCAGCAGTGGGGGGGTGTTAGGGCGGCTCTCACCCCTCCACTTT.

This clonotype has only a few counts. This chain uses TRBV20-1 with TRBJ2-7; 7 nucleotides line up with TRBD2. The V gene end was trimmed by 6 bases and the J gene end by 6 bases; junction bases not matched to a gene: 23. The CDR3 consists of 17 residues. CDR1 is DFQATT, CDR2 SNEGSKA, per germline (reference sequence). CDR3 in DNA: TGCAGTGCCCCCCCTAGTGGCGGGAGTTTTGTGAATGGCGAGCAGTACTTC. Its translation is CSAPPSGGSFVNGEQYF.

The chain employs TRBV7-3 and TRBJ2-1; TRBD1 agrees at 9 bases. The CDR3 consists of 15 residues. The germline V gene encodes CDR1 SGHTA and CDR2 FQGTGA. V dropped 4 bases and J dropped 8; count of bases not matched to a gene: 9. This chain's CDR3 is CASSSPDRGRDEQFF. The CDR3 coding sequence is TGTGCCAGCAGCTCCCCGGACAGGGGTAGGGATGAGCAGTTCTTC.

By share, this clonotype ranks as medium-sized. The gene calls are TRBV6-2 or TRBV6-3 and TRBJ2-3, with TRBD2 as a possible D gene (5 bases). The V end was cut by 4 bases, the J end by 1 base, with 15 bases between. The CDR3 length is 16 residues. Per germline, CDR1 MNHEY and CDR2 SVGEGT. CDR3 in amino acids: CASSFRPPGGTDTQYF. In DNA, the CDR3 is TGTGCCAGCAGTTTCCGTCCCCCCGGGGGCACAGATACGCAGTATTTT.

By share, this clonotype ranks as medium-sized. The chain recombines TRBV30 with TRBJ2-2; D is possibly TRBD2 (6 bases). V was pared by 0 bases and J by 7 bases, with 12 bases between. This CDR3 region has 14 residues. Germline V gives CDR1 GTSNPN, CDR2 SVGIG (reference sequence). The CDR3 DNA reads as TGTGCCTGGAGTGTAGGAGGAGGGTTCGGGGAGCTGTTTTTT. Translation gives CAWSVGGGFGELFF.

CDR3 amino acids: CASSFSTGVGYTF. Here the CDR3 DNA reads TGTGCCAGCAGTTTCTCGACAGGGGTCGGCTACACCTTC. The chain couples TRBV28 to TRBJ1-2, with 8 bases identical to TRBD1. The CDR3 extends over 13 amino acids. The V gene's germline CDR1 is MDHEN and CDR2 SYDVKM. V shed 3 bases, J shed 8 bases, and the junction held 5 bases outside the gene matches.

The V gene is TRBV9, the J gene TRBJ1-1; tentatively, D is TRBD1 (5 bases). Trimming pared 3 bases from V and 4 bases from J, leaving 13 bases between. In germline, CDR1 is SGDLS, CDR2 YYNGEE. This CDR3 comprises 14 residues. This CDR3 is CASSAWGEFTEAFF. As DNA, the CDR3 is TGTGCCAGCAGCGCCTGGGGGGAGTTCACTGAAGCTTTCTTT.

This clonotype turned up a few times. The rearrangement joins TRBV20-1 to TRBJ1-5; weak D call: TRBD1 (5 bases). Trimming pared 5 bases from V and 6 bases from J, leaving 38 bases between. The CDR3 contains 21 residues. Germline CDR1 DFQATT, CDR2 SNEGSKA (reference sequence). The CDR3 DNA reads TGCAGTGCTCCCGACGGCTCCAGGCTTCAGGGAGGGAGCTTCGTCGGTCAGCCCCAGCATTTT. Amino acid sequence: CSAPDGSRLQGGSFVGQPQHF.

This clonotype has only a few counts. The chain is built from TRBV29-1 and TRBJ2-1; a weak D match, TRBD1 (6 bases). Per germline, CDR1 SQVTM and CDR2 ANQGSEA. V was clipped by 6 bases and J by 5 bases, with 11 bases between them. This CDR3 is built from 12 residues. CDR3 coding DNA: TGCAGCGTACCAACAGGGAACAATGAGCAGTTCTTC. Translated, it gives CSVPTGNNEQFF.

The V gene is TRBV19, the J gene TRBJ2-3, with D unclear. This CDR3 region has 12 residues. V lost 5 bases, J lost 5 bases, and 8 bases lay in between. Germline values: CDR1 LNHDA, CDR2 SQIVND (reference sequence). CDR3 protein: CASSDSRDTQYF. The CDR3 DNA is TGTGCCAGTAGTGATAGTAGAGATACGCAGTATTTT.

Comments on this clonotype: With a much larger clone just one base away, this may be a read error. Here the CDR3 omits its conserved ending phenylalanine or tryptophan, so a read error is the likely source. The rearrangement joins TRBV20-1 to TRBJ1-2, with D possibly being TRBD1 (6 bases). The CDR3 spans 12 residues. The germline V gene encodes CDR1 DFQATT and CDR2 SNEGSKA (reference sequence). The CDR3 is CRPDRINYGYTL. The CDR3 DNA is TGCAGGCCGGACAGAATTAACTATGGCTACACCCTC.

Concerning this clonotype: This may stem from a read error, because a much larger clone lies one nucleotide away. The CDR3 loop is CASSSPQSGDTQCF. The CDR3 DNA is TGTGCCAGCAGTTCCCCCCAGAGCGGGGATACGCAGTGTTTT. The chain links TRBV28 to TRBJ2-3, with 7 bases fitting TRBD2. The CDR3 runs 14 residues. CDR1 MDHEN and CDR2 SYDVKM come from the germline V gene. The full variable domain, its missing parts supplied by reference TRBV28 and TRBJ2-3, is DVKVTQSSRYLVKRTGEKVFLECVQDMDHENMFWYRQDPGLGLRLIYFSYDVKMKEKGDIPEGYSVSREKKERFSLILESASTNQTSMYLCASSSPQSGDTQCFGPGTRLTVL.

Remarks on this clonotype: Given a much more abundant clone one base away, this may be a read error. The CDR3 loop reads CTSSDGWTGAGYGYTF. As DNA, the CDR3 is TGTACCAGCAGTGACGGGTGGACAGGGGCGGGTTATGGCTACACCTTC. J is TRBJ1-2 and V is TRBV25-1; 9 bases line up with TRBD1. The CDR3 length is 16 residues. Germline CDR1 reads MGHDK; CDR2 reads SYGVNS.

This clonotype ranks as medium-sized. The chain carries TRBV24-1 and TRBJ2-7; 7 nucleotides line up with TRBD1. V lost 10 bases to trimming and J lost 2 bases; unmatched junction nucleotides: 10. CDR1 and CDR2 from the germline V gene are KGHDR and SFDVKD. This CDR3 contains 14 residues. CDR3 sequence: CATSEQGIPYEQYF. The CDR3 nucleotides are TGTGCCACTTCCGAACAGGGGATTCCCTACGAGCAGTACTTC.

The gene calls are TRBV20-1 and TRBJ2-2; 13 nucleotides agree with TRBD2. The CDR3 has 19 residues. Germline CDR1 and CDR2: DFQATT and SNEGSKA (reference sequence). J gave up 7 bases and V 5 bases, and 19 bases lay outside the gene matches. The CDR3 DNA follows: TGCAGTGCTCTCGGGACTAGCGGGACCTCGGGCCAGGTGTACGGGGAGCTGTTTTTT. Translation: CSALGTSGTSGQVYGELFF.

This clonotype is labeled as medium-sized. The chain has TRBV6-1 and TRBJ2-7, with 8 bases aligning to TRBD2. Germline V CDR1 and CDR2: MNHNS, SASEGT. Germline trimming cut 4 bases from V and 2 bases from J; bases unmatched to any gene: 7. CDR3 length: 15 residues. The CDR3: CASSVITSGPYEQYF. DNA of the CDR3: TGTGCCAGCAGTGTTATTACTAGCGGACCCTACGAGCAGTACTTC.

In this sample, this clonotype turned up once. This chain links TRBV20-1 with TRBJ1-5, with D unclear. The CDR3 is 15 amino acids. Per germline, CDR1 DFQATT and CDR2 SNEGSKA (reference sequence). V lost 3 bases, J lost 8 bases, and 20 bases lay in between. As DNA, the CDR3 is TGCAGTGCTAGCGGGTCTAGACGAGGACGGGAGCCCCAGCATTTT. As protein: CSASGSRRGREPQHF.

This chain joins TRBV2 and TRBJ1-1, with 9 positions matching TRBD1. Germline CDR1 and CDR2: SNHLY and FYNNEI. Trimming at V came to 10 bases and at J to 11 bases, leaving 17 bases not matched to a gene. This CDR3 is 14 amino acids long. The DNA for the CDR3 is TGTGCCACCTTGAGTGCGGGACAGGGTAACGATGCTTTCTTT. The encoded protein is CATLSAGQGNDAFF.